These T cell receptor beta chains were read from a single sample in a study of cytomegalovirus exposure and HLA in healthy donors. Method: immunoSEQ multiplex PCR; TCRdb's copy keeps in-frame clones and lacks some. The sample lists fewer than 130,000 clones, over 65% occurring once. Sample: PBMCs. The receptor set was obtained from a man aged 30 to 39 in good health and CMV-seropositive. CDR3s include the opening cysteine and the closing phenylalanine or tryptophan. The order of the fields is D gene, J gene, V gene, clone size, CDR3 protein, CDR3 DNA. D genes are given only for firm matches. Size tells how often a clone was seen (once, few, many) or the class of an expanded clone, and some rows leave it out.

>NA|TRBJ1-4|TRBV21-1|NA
CASSGTGIHEKLFF
TGTGCCAGCAGCGGGACAGGGATACACGAAAAACTGTTTTTT
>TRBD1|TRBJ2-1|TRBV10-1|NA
CASSEGTGGNEQFF
TGCGCCAGCAGTGAAGGGACAGGGGGCAATGAGCAGTTCTTC
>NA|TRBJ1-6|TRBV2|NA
CASSEADRGIQALHF
TGTGCCAGCAGTGAAGCGGACCGCGGGATTCAGGCCCTCCACTTT
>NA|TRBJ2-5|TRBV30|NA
CAWSVEGDYQETQYF
TGTGCCTGGAGTGTGGAGGGAGACTACCAAGAGACCCAGTACTTC
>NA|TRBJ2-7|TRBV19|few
CASRGARDEQYF
TGTGCCAGTAGGGGGGCGAGAGACGAGCAGTACTTC
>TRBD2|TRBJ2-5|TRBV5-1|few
CASRGLDEWETQYF
TGCGCCAGCAGGGGACTAGACGAATGGGAGACCCAGTACTTC
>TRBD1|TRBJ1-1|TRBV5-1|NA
CASSPGQGTEAFF
TGCGCCAGCAGCCCTGGACAGGGTACTGAAGCTTTCTTT
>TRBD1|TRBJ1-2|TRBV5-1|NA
CASSLAAGGAYGYTF
TGCGCCAGCAGCTTGGCCGCAGGGGGAGCCTATGGCTACACCTTC
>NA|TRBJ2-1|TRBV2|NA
CASVLGSYNEQFF
TGTGCCAGCGTCCTAGGGAGTTACAATGAGCAGTTCTTC
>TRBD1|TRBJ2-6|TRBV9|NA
CASSPSGTGGAFGANVLTF
TGTGCCAGCAGCCCCTCCGGGACAGGGGGCGCGTTTGGGGCCAACGTCCTGACTTTC
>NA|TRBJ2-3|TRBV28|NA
CASSSTSPQVDTQYF
TGTGCCAGCAGCTCCACTAGTCCTCAGGTGGATACGCAGTATTTT
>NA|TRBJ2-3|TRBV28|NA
CAWARTDNTDTQYF
TGTGCCTGGGCCCGGACAGATAACACAGATACGCAGTATTTT
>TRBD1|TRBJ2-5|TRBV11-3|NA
CASSARTGTDKETQYF
TGTGCCAGCAGCGCTCGAACCGGGACAGATAAAGAGACCCAGTACTTC
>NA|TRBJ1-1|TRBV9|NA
CASSPFTPEAFF
TGTGCCAGCAGCCCCTTTACACCGGAGGCTTTCTTT
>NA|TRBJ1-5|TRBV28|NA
CASRPLGGGQPQHF
TGTGCCAGCAGGCCCTTGGGGGGAGGACAGCCCCAGCATTTT
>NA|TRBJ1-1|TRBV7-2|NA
CASSPIGWNTEAFF
TGTGCCAGCAGCCCAATCGGTTGGAACACTGAAGCTTTCTTT
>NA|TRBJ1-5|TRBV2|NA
CASSESREDQPQHF
TGTGCCAGCAGTGAAAGTAGAGAAGATCAGCCCCAGCATTTT
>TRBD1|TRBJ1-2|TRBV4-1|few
CASSQATGEYGYTF
TGCGCCAGCAGCCAAGCGACAGGGGAGTATGGCTACACCTTC
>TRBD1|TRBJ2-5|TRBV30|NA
CAWSDHRGETQYF
TGTGCCTGGAGTGATCACAGGGGAGAGACCCAGTACTTC
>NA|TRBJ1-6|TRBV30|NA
CAWSVLPESPLHF
TGTGCCTGGAGTGTACTGCCCGAGTCACCCCTCCACTTT
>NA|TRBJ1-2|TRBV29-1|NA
CSVPSEATGRGYGYTF
TGCAGCGTCCCCTCTGAAGCCACAGGGAGAGGCTATGGCTACACCTTC
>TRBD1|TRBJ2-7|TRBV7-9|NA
CASSPDRSSYEQYF
TGTGCCAGCAGCCCGGACAGGAGCTCCTACGAGCAGTACTTC
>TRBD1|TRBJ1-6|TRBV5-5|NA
CASSSGTGPSSYNSPLHF
TGTGCCAGCAGTTCCGGGACAGGCCCGAGCTCCTATAATTCACCCCTCCACTTT
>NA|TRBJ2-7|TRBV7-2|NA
CASSFSVYEQYF
TGTGCCAGCAGCTTTAGCGTATACGAGCAGTACTTC
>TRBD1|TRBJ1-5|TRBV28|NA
CASTYPGQGIMRNQPQHF
TGTGCCAGCACCTATCCGGGACAGGGAATTATGCGCAATCAGCCCCAGCATTTT
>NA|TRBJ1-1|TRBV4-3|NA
CASSPNSYTEAFF
TGCGCCAGCAGCCCGAACAGCTACACTGAAGCTTTCTTT
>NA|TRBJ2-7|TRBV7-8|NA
CASSLGQGGGYEQYF
TGTGCCAGCAGCTTAGGGCAGGGGGGTGGGTACGAGCAGTACTTC